This T cell receptor beta chain stems from a study of beta chain features in type 1 diabetes. The study, taken as a whole, reports: There was a moderate but significant shortening of TCRB CDR3s in all four CD4+ subsets of Type 1 diabetes patients.

Expressed TCRB transcripts were sequenced because the isolated RNA had all been reverse transcribed beforehand. Roughly 3.5 million reads per sample were averaged for naive, central memory and regulatory samples. Clones were sequenced by immunoSEQ multiplex PCR, and TCRdb holds only the in-frame ones, with some missing. Of about 210,000 clones listed, approximately 10% are singletons. This CDR3 is built from 13 residues. Trimming took 1 base from V and 9 from J; bases not matched to a gene: 3. The germline V gene encodes CDR1 LGHNA and CDR2 YSLEER. The sample holds a few counts of this clone. The antigen is unknown.

The chain has TRBV4-3 and TRBJ2-1; TRBD2 matches 7 bases. Sample: central memory CD4+ T cells from blood. The clonotype comes from a man aged 18 to 35 in good health. Here the CDR3 reads CASSQGASGEQFF. The DNA for the CDR3 is TGCGCCAGCAGCCAAGGAGCTAGCGGTGAGCAGTTCTTC.